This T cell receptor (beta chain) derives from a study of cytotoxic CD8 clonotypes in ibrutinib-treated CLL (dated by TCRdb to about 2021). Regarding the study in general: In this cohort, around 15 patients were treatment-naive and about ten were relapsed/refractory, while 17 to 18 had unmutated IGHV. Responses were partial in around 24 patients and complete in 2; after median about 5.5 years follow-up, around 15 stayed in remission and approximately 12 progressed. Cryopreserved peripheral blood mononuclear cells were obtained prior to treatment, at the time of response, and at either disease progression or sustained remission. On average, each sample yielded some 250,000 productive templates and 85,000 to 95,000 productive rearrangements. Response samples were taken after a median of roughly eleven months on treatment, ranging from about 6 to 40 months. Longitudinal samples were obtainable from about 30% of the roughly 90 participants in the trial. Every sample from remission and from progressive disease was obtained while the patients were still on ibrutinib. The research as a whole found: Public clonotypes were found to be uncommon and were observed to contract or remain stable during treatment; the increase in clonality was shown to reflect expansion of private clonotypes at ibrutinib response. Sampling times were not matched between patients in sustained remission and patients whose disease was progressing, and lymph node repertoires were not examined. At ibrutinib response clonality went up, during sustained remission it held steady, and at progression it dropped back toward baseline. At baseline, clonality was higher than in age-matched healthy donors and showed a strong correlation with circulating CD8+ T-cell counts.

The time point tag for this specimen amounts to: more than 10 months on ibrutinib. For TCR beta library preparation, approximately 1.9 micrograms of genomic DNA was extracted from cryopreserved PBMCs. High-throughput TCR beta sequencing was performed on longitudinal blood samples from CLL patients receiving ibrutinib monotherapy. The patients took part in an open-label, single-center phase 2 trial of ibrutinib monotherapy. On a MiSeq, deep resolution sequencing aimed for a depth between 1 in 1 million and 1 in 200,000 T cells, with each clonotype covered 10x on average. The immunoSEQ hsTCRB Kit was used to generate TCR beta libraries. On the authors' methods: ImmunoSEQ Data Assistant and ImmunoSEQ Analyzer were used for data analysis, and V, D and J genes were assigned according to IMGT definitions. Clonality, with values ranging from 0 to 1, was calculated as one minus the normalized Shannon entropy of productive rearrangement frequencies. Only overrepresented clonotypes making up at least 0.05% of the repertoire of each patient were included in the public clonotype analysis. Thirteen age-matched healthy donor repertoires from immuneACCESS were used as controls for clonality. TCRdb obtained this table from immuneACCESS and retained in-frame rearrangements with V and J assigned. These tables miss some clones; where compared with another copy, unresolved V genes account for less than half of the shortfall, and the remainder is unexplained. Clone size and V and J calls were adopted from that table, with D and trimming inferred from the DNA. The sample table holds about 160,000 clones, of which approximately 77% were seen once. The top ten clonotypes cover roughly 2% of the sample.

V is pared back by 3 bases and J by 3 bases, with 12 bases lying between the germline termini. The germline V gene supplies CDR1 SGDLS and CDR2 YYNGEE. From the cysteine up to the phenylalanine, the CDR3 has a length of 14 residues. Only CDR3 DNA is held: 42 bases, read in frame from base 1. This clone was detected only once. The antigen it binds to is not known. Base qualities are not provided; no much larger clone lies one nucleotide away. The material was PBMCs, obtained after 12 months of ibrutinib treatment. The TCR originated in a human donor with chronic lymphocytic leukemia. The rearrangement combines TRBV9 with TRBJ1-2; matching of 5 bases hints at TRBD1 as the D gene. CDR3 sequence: CASSGGLGDYGYTF. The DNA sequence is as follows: TGTGCCAGCAGCGGGGGCCTTGGGGACTATGGCTACACCTTC.